This T cell receptor (beta chain) comes out of a study of blood T cell repertoires in COVID-19. About the research overall: Samples came from the United States, Italy and Spain, spanning acute and convalescent COVID-19.

Original analysis: Estimates of nucleated cell counts were drawn from the amplification of reference gene primers. Assay: immunoSEQ multiplex PCR; the TCRdb copy retains only in-frame clones and omits some. The DNA was the basis for D and trimming; V, J and clone size are from that table. This table has more than 70,000 clones, roughly 80% appearing once. Germline loops: CDR1 SEHNR, CDR2 FQNEAQ (reference sequence). CDR3 length equals 15 residues. V lost 2 bases, J lost 4 bases, and 9 bases lay in between. Sequencing was done on a sample of peripheral blood. The sequence was collected from a woman aged 70-85 years with acute or convalescent COVID-19. This sequence joins TRBV7-9 and TRBJ1-6; D is unclear. CDR3 amino acids: CASSLSRGYNSPLHF. The CDR3 DNA reads TGTGCCAGCAGCTTATCTCGGGGTTATAATTCACCCCTCCACTTT. Using reference TRBV7-9 and TRBJ1-6 for the parts outside the CDR3, the full variable domain is DTGVSQNPRHKITKRGQNVTFRCDPISEHNRLYWYRQTLGQGPEFLTYFQNEAQLEKSRLLSDRFSAERPKGSFSTLEIQRTEQGDSAMYLCASSLSRGYNSPLHFGNGTRLTVT.